A selection of T cell receptor beta chains follows, all from one sample in a study of blood T cell repertoires in COVID-19. Here immunoSEQ multiplex PCR was the method, and the copy in TCRdb shows in-frame clones only, minus some. Of approximately 200,000 clones in the sample, more than 75% were seen once. The sequenced material came from PBMCs or T cells enriched from blood (not recorded which). The receptors stem from a man aged 25-45 years in a cohort exposed to, infected with or recovered from COVID-19 (not recorded which). Both conserved end residues are part of each CDR3. Each record gives: V gene, CDR3 length, J gene, CDR3 protein.

TRBV9,13,TRBJ1-1,CASSAGENTEAFF
TRBV19,15,TRBJ2-1,CASKWEIGGGNEQFF
TRBV25-1,15,TRBJ2-7,CASSDKTRSTYEQYF
TRBV7-9,15,TRBJ2-7,CASSLEASGSYEQYF
TRBV5-1,11,TRBJ2-1,CASSLADEQFF
TRBV25-1,14,TRBJ1-2,CASRRDGGLYGYTF
TRBV28,14,TRBJ1-6,CASSFRGSNSPLHF
TRBV10-3,14,TRBJ2-7,CAISGGLVSDEQYF
TRBV11-3,14,TRBJ2-7,CASSPGTGSYEQYF
TRBV11-2,16,TRBJ2-5,CASSPQGVSGKETQYF
TRBV11-3,17,TRBJ1-2,CASSRGAFPRRIYGYTF
TRBV19,13,TRBJ1-2,CATALQGAGGYTF
TRBV7-3,15,TRBJ2-3,CASSLSGSRSDTQYF
TRBV27,16,TRBJ2-1,CASSLRIGRGYNEQFF
TRBV11-3,14,TRBJ1-1,CASSPGPAVEKAFF
TRBV24-1,15,TRBJ1-5,CATSGLNVGNQPQHF
TRBV28,16,TRBJ1-5,CASIRHRGSPNQPQHF
TRBV7-5,18,TRBJ2-1,CARSPVRIGTRDYNEQFF
TRBV5-5,16,TRBJ1-2,CASSLLRVVGGRGYTF
TRBV13,17,TRBJ1-1,CASSARTGAFSNTEAFF
TRBV12-3/TRBV12-4,11,TRBJ2-1,CASRKGGEQFF
TRBV11-1,16,TRBJ1-3,CASSLYGGGSGNTIYF
TRBV9,15,TRBJ1-5,CASSVEGVVGQPQHF
TRBV6-5,14,TRBJ2-3,CASSYRVSADTQYF
TRBV28,14,TRBJ1-1,CASSLKQRATEAFF
TRBV27,13,TRBJ2-1,CASSHGPYNEQFF
TRBV3-1/TRBV3-2,13,TRBJ1-1,CASSSSRNTEAFF
TRBV18,12,TRBJ1-2,CASSVPTGGYTF
TRBV5-4,15,TRBJ2-7,CASSVGTSGVYEQYF
TRBV19,15,TRBJ2-3,CASSILASYTDTQYF
TRBV21-1,15,TRBJ2-7,CASSKRAGGPYEQYF
TRBV11-3,13,TRBJ2-3,CASSPPNVDTQYF
TRBV27,15,TRBJ2-2,CASSSGLVNTGELFF
TRBV28,14,TRBJ1-1,CASRTTTGGTEAFF
TRBV7-2,12,TRBJ1-1,CASSLWHTEAFF
TRBV9,15,TRBJ2-1,CASSEAGVSYNEQFF
TRBV27,14,TRBJ1-2,CASSTGGASYGYTF
TRBV27,11,TRBJ1-6,CATGERSPLHF
TRBV27,16,TRBJ2-7,CASSLSPRRRADEQYF
TRBV10-2,14,TRBJ2-2,CASLRGMYTGELFF
TRBV7-2,14,TRBJ2-3,CASSLSPSTDTQYF
TRBV27,18,TRBJ1-5,CASSPLKTGTGAYQPQHF
TRBV6-1,14,TRBJ1-2,CASSDTLTDYGYTF
TRBV2,13,TRBJ2-3,CASTGIVADTQYF
TRBV5-8,14,TRBJ1-1,CASSFQPGVTEAFF
TRBV7-2,18,TRBJ2-7,CASSLGLRIAGGSYEQYF
TRBV4-1,15,TRBJ2-7,CASRLDAGGLNEQYF
TRBV27,14,TRBJ1-3,CASSPGTAGNTIYF
TRBV28,15,TRBJ2-5,CASSPPQPGGGTQYF
TRBV28,14,TRBJ2-3,CASSYRGGADTQYF
TRBV7-6,18,TRBJ2-2,CASSPGVAGDILGGELFF
TRBV25-1,17,TRBJ2-5,CASSEWASGREQETQYF
TRBV6-5,14,TRBJ2-7,CASSYWGLGYEQYF